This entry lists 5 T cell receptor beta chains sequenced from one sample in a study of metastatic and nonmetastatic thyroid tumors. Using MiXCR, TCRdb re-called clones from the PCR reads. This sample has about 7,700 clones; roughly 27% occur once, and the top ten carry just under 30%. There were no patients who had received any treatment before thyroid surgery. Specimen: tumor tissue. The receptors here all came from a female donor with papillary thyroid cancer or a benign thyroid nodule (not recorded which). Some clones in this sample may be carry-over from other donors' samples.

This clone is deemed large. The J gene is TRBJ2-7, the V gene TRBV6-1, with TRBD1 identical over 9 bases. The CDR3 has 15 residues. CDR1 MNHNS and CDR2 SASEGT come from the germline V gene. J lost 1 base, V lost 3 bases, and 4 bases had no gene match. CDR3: CASSDGTGFSYEQYF. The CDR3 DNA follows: TGTGCCAGCAGTGACGGGACAGGGTTTTCCTACGAGCAGTACTTC.

The CDR3, as DNA: TGTGCCAGCAGTCAAGGCCCGGGACAGGGGCCCCACGAGCAGTACTTC. Its translation: CASSQGPGQGPHEQYF. This chain links TRBV2 with TRBJ2-7; 10 bases are a match to TRBD1. J gave up 5 bases and V 5 bases, and 12 bases lay outside the gene matches. The CDR3 has 16 amino acids. Per germline, CDR1 SNHLY and CDR2 FYNNEI. The variable domain in full, with the rest retrieved from reference TRBV2 and TRBJ2-7, is EPEVTQTPSHQVTQMGQEVILRCVPISNHLYFYWYRQILGQKVEFLVSFYNNEISEKSEIFDDQFSVERPDGSNFTLKIRSTKLEDSAMYFCASSQGPGQGPHEQYFGPGTRLTVT.

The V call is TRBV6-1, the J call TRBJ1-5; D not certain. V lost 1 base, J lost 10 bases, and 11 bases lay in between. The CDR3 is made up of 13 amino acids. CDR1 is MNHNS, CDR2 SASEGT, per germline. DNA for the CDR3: TGTGCCAGCAGTGAAGTTGGGGAGGGACCCCAGCATTTT. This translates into CASSEVGEGPQHF.

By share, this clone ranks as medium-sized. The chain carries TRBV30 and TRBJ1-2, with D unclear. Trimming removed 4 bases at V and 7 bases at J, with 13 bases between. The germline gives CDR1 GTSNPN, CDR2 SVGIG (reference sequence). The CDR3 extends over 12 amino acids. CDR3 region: CAWIGQASGYTF. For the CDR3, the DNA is TGTGCCTGGATCGGGCAGGCGAGTGGCTACACCTTC.

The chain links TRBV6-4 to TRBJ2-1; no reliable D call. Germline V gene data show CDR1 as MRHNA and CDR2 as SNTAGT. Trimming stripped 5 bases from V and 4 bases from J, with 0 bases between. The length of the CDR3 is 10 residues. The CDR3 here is CASSYNEQFF. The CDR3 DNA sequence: TGTGCCAGCAGTTACAATGAGCAGTTCTTC.